The 27 T cell receptor beta chains presented below share a single source sample, sequenced in a study of blood T cell repertoires in COVID-19 (dated by TCRdb to the early 2020s). Library construction relied on the immunoSEQ multiplex PCR assay. What TCRdb holds here is the immuneACCESS table cut down to in-frame rearrangements. Part of the clones is not present; checked against another copy, under half of the missing clones reflect an unresolved V gene, and the others are unexplained. The sample table records roughly 300,000 clones; 85% to 90% of these occur just once. Together, the top ten hold over 3.5% of the sample. The sample taken for sequencing was PBMCs or T cells enriched from blood (not recorded which). These receptors were obtained from a man aged 25-40 years who had recovered from COVID-19.

The J gene is TRBJ2-3, the V gene TRBV6-6; D unresolved. Germline values: CDR1 MNHNY, CDR2 SVGAGI (reference sequence). The CDR3 covers 20 residues. V lost 5 bases and J 0 bases, leaving 27 bases between the germline ends. The CDR3 region is CASSRRRIPLPLNSTDTQYF. The CDR3 DNA reads as TGTGCCAGCAGTCGAAGAAGAATCCCCTTACCCCTAAATAGCACAGATACGCAGTATTTT.

V is TRBV2 and J is TRBJ1-2; D perhaps matches TRBD1 (5 bases). The germline V gene encodes CDR1 SNHLY and CDR2 FYNNEI. V lost 2 bases to trimming and J lost 6 bases, with 16 bases between them. The CDR3 extends over 15 amino acids. This CDR3 reads CASSEWRGTIDGYTF. The DNA of the CDR3 is TGTGCCAGCAGTGAATGGAGGGGTACTATCGATGGCTACACCTTC. Full variable domain (outside the CDR3, taken from reference TRBV2 and TRBJ1-2): EPEVTQTPSHQVTQMGQEVILRCVPISNHLYFYWYRQILGQKVEFLVSFYNNEISEKSEIFDDQFSVERPDGSNFTLKIRSTKLEDSAMYFCASSEWRGTIDGYTFGSGTRLTVV.

The chain joins TRBV11-2 to TRBJ2-1; 13 positions match TRBD2. The V segment lost 0 bases and the J segment 10 bases; nucleotides outside the gene matches: 6. Germline V gene data show CDR1 as SGHAT and CDR2 as FQNNGV. This CDR3 contains 16 residues. CDR3 nucleotides: TGTGCCAGCAGCTTAGACGGACTAGCGGGAGAGAGGGAGCAGTTCTTC. It encodes CASSLDGLAGEREQFF.

This rearrangement joins TRBV11-2 to TRBJ1-2, with TRBD1 as a possible D gene (5 bases). The CDR3 spans 17 residues. CDR1 and CDR2 (germline): SGHAT, FQNNGV. Trimming shortened V by 1 base and J by 0 bases, and 15 bases separated the two germline ends. This CDR3 is CASSLVAVGPANYGYTF. DNA for the CDR3: TGTGCCAGCAGCTTAGTCGCCGTGGGGCCAGCTAACTATGGCTACACCTTC.

The rearrangement links TRBV5-8 to TRBJ2-3; a weak D match, TRBD1 (5 bases). CDR1 is SGHTS and CDR2 is YDEGEE in the germline V gene. This CDR3 is built from 14 residues. Trimming took 2 bases from V and 4 from J, leaving 11 bases between them. The CDR3 is CASSFGRAPDTQYF. The CDR3 nucleotides are TGTGCCAGCAGCTTTGGCAGGGCGCCAGATACGCAGTATTTT. Variable domain in full (rest from reference TRBV5-8 and TRBJ2-3): EAGVTQSPTHLIKTRGQQATLRCSPISGHTSVYWYQQALGLGLQFLLWYDEGEERNRGNFPPRFSGRQFPNYSSELNVNALELEDSALYLCASSFGRAPDTQYFGPGTRLTVL.

The gene calls are TRBV11-2 and TRBJ1-1; D might be TRBD1 (6 bases). Between the trimmed V and J ends, which lost 7 bases and 0 bases, there was a span of 9 bases. CDR1 and CDR2 (germline): SGHAT, FQNNGV. The CDR3 has 13 amino acids. The CDR3 sequence: CASNHRVNTEAFF. In DNA, the CDR3 is TGTGCCAGCAATCACAGGGTGAACACTGAAGCTTTCTTT.

This clone was observed a few times. The chain recombines TRBV27 with TRBJ2-3, with a tentative D call TRBD1 (6 bases). The V and J ends lost 2 bases and 1 base respectively, with 7 bases between them. This CDR3 is 14 amino acids long. Germline-derived CDR1 and CDR2 are MNHEY and SMNVEV (reference sequence). The DNA for the CDR3 is TGTGCCAGCAGTTTACGACAGGGCACAGATACGCAGTATTTT. This sequence encodes CASSLRQGTDTQYF.

This chain connects TRBV27 to TRBJ2-7; 8 bases are a match to TRBD1. The CDR3 spans 16 residues. CDR1 MNHEY and CDR2 SMNVEV come from the germline V gene (reference sequence). Germline trimming cut 4 bases from V and 1 base from J; bases unmatched to any gene: 9. DNA of the CDR3: TGTGCCAGCAGTTCCCTCGGGACAGGAAAATCCTACGAGCAGTACTTC. Translated, it gives CASSSLGTGKSYEQYF.

The chain carries TRBV28 and TRBJ2-7, with D maybe TRBD1 (5 bases). CDR3 size: 11 residues. V was pared by 5 bases and J by 9 bases, with 11 bases between. Looked up from germline, CDR1 is MDHEN and CDR2 is SYDVKM. DNA for the CDR3: TGTGCCAGCAGTACGCAGGGCGTGCAGTACTTC. Translating gives CASSTQGVQYF.

The chain combines TRBV3-1 (or the pseudogene TRBV3-2) with TRBJ1-1, with 7 positions matching TRBD1. J lost 2 bases, V lost 0 bases, and 6 bases had no gene match. Germline V gene lookup returns CDR1 LGHDT and CDR2 YNNKEL (reference sequence). The CDR3 totals 16 residues. Written as DNA, the CDR3 is TGTGCCAGCAGCCAAGATCGAGGGACAGTTAACACTGAAGCTTTCTTT. It specifies CASSQDRGTVNTEAFF.

The chain is built from TRBV12-3 or TRBV12-4 and TRBJ1-2; 9 bases match TRBD1. V lost 10 bases and J lost 6; bases outside the gene matches: 6. The CDR3 has 12 residues. The CDR3 DNA is TGTGCCACTGAACAGGGGGCGAATGGCTACACCTTC. Translating it yields CATEQGANGYTF.

The genes are TRBV5-1 and TRBJ2-1; D uncertain. The germline V and J ends were trimmed by 2 bases and 4 bases, with 7 bases remaining between them. CDR1 and CDR2 from the germline V gene are SGHRS and YFSETQ. This CDR3 region has 13 residues. The CDR3 nucleotides read TGCGCCAGCAGCTTAGCGCCTTACAATGAGCAGTTCTTC. Its translation: CASSLAPYNEQFF. The full variable domain, rest sourced from reference TRBV5-1 and TRBJ2-1, is KAGVTQTPRYLIKTRGQQVTLSCSPISGHRSVSWYQQTPGQGLQFLFEYFSETQRNKGNFPGRFSGRQFSNSRSEMNVSTLELGDSALYLCASSLAPYNEQFFGPGTRLTVL.

V gene TRBV6-6 combines with J gene TRBJ1-2, with a tentative D call TRBD1 (5 bases). Germline CDR1 and CDR2: MNHNY and SVGAGI (reference sequence). Trimming took 4 bases from V and 6 from J, leaving 12 bases between them. This CDR3 is built from 13 residues. CDR3 nucleotide sequence: TGTGCCAGCAGTTTAGGACGGGGGGATGGCTACACCTTC. This codes for CASSLGRGDGYTF.

The rearrangement uses TRBV27 and TRBJ2-7; tentative D call: TRBD1 (6 bases). Germline CDR1 is MNHEY and CDR2 is SMNVEV (reference sequence). V was shortened by 4 bases and J by 9 bases, with 25 bases between the two germline ends. This CDR3 is 16 amino acids long. The CDR3 DNA reads as TGTGCCAGCAGTTCATTCAGGGGACCCCTTTCCTTTGGGCAGTACTTC. Protein sequence: CASSSFRGPLSFGQYF.

The chain joins TRBV19 to TRBJ2-1; TRBD2 aligns across 13 bases. V lost 5 bases to trimming and J lost 8 bases; unmatched junction nucleotides: 9. The CDR3 has 16 amino acids. CDR1 is LNHDA and CDR2 is SQIVND in the germline V gene (reference sequence). In DNA form, the CDR3 reads TGTGCCAGTAGTTTAACCGGGACTAGCGGGATCGATGAGCAGTTCTTC. Amino acids: CASSLTGTSGIDEQFF.

The chain employs TRBV2 and TRBJ1-2, with 9 bases fitting TRBD1. Per the germline V gene, CDR1 is SNHLY and CDR2 is FYNNEI. Unmatched junction bases numbered 1, after V lost 4 bases and J lost 1 base. This CDR3 is built from 14 residues. The CDR3 DNA reads as TGTGCCAGCAGTGGGGACAGGGTTAACTATGGCTACACCTTC. It is translated as CASSGDRVNYGYTF.

This chain uses TRBV18 with TRBJ2-4; D may be TRBD2 (5 bases). This CDR3 is built from 15 residues. The germline CDR1 and CDR2 sequences are KGHSH and LQKENI. Trimming stripped 6 bases from V and 2 bases from J, with 14 bases between. CDR3 bases: TGTGCCAGCTCTTTTGGGAGTGGGACCAAAAACATTCAGTACTTC. This sequence encodes CASSFGSGTKNIQYF.

V and J are TRBV30 and TRBJ2-4; the match to TRBD2 covers 11 bases. Germline-derived CDR1 and CDR2 are GTSNPN and SVGIG (reference sequence). V was pared by 0 bases and J by 5 bases, with 6 bases of the junction left unmatched. The CDR3 is 16 residues long. CDR3 sequence reads: CAWSVWTSGSQNIQYF. The DNA for the CDR3 is TGTGCCTGGAGTGTTTGGACTAGCGGGTCCCAAAACATTCAGTACTTC. Full variable domain (rest looked up from reference TRBV30 and TRBJ2-4): SQTIHQWPATLVQPVGSPLSLECTVEGTSNPNLYWYRQAAGRGLQLLFYSVGIGQISSEVPQNLSASRPQDRQFILSSKKLLLSDSGFYLCAWSVWTSGSQNIQYFGAGTRLSVL.

This clone was observed a few times. The V call is TRBV9, the J call TRBJ2-2; TRBD1 matches at 7 bases. CDR1 is SGDLS, CDR2 YYNGEE, per germline. The J segment lost 2 bases and the V segment lost 4 bases, leaving 17 bases of the junction unmatched. The CDR3 length is 19 residues. The CDR3 nucleotides read TGTGCCAGCAGCCCCAGATTTAGGGGGCGGATAAGAAACACCGGGGAGCTGTTTTTT. Translated, it gives CASSPRFRGRIRNTGELFF.

The V call is TRBV5-4, the J call TRBJ1-2; D perhaps matches TRBD1 (6 bases). The CDR3 has 12 residues. Germline CDR1 and CDR2: SGHNT and YYREEE (reference sequence). Trimming removed 9 bases at V and 2 bases at J, with 11 bases between. The CDR3 DNA reads TGTGCCACCTCAGGGACAAACTATGGCTACACCTTC. Amino acid sequence: CATSGTNYGYTF.

This clone was counted only a few times. The rearrangement uses TRBV5-1 and TRBJ2-7; weak D call: TRBD2 (6 bases). V was clipped by 0 bases and J by 5 bases, with 6 bases between them. This CDR3 contains 12 residues. Looked up from germline, CDR1 is SGHRS and CDR2 is YFSETQ. CDR3 region: CASSLAGDEQYF. In DNA, the CDR3 is TGCGCCAGCAGCTTGGCGGGGGACGAGCAGTACTTC.

The chain employs TRBV7-2 and TRBJ2-7, with 7 nucleotides matching TRBD2. The CDR3 runs to 15 residues. Germline V gene data show CDR1 as SGHTA and CDR2 as FQGNSA. V lost 3 bases, J lost 2 bases, and 7 bases stayed unmatched. CDR3 residues: CASSFGGTIAYEQYF. The CDR3 DNA reads as TGTGCCAGCAGCTTCGGCGGGACTATTGCCTACGAGCAGTACTTC.

The V gene is TRBV6-5, the J gene TRBJ1-5; 10 nucleotides match TRBD1. Trimming took 6 bases from V and 7 from J; bases not matched to a gene: 9. Germline V gene sequence: CDR1 MNHEY, CDR2 SVGAGI. The length of the CDR3 is 15 residues. CDR3 in amino acids: CASSPTGGIGQPQHF. In DNA form, the CDR3 reads TGTGCCAGCAGCCCGACAGGGGGCATAGGGCAGCCCCAGCATTTT.

The rearrangement uses TRBV27 and TRBJ2-7; the D gene is possibly TRBD2 (7 bases). Trimming pared 8 bases from V and 6 bases from J, leaving 11 bases between. This CDR3 has 11 residues. Per germline, CDR1 MNHEY and CDR2 SMNVEV (reference sequence). The CDR3 DNA sequence: TGTGCCAGCCGGGGGGCGGTCGAGCAGTACTTC. It encodes CASRGAVEQYF.

This chain links TRBV11-2 with TRBJ2-1; D call uncertain. The CDR3 consists of 13 residues. Trimming removed 3 bases at V and 10 bases at J, with 13 bases between. CDR1 is SGHAT and CDR2 is FQNNGV in the germline V gene. Written as DNA, the CDR3 is TGTGCCAGCAGCTTCAAATTACGGTCCGAGCAGTTCTTC. It is translated as CASSFKLRSEQFF.

Notes on this clone: In the same sample, other DNA sequences code for this CDR3. V gene TRBV7-8 combines with J gene TRBJ2-3; possible D gene TRBD2, 6 bases. V was cut by 5 bases and J by 1 base, with 10 bases left in between. The germline V gene has CDR1 SGHVS and CDR2 FQNEAQ. The CDR3 sequence is 14 residues long. The CDR3 region is CASSLSSGTDTQYF. In DNA, the CDR3 is TGTGCCAGCAGCCTGTCTAGCGGCACAGATACGCAGTATTTT.

This chain's CDR3 is CASSQEVRGRETQYF. CDR3 bases: TGTGCCAGCAGCCAAGAGGTCAGGGGCCGGGAGACCCAGTACTTC. V is TRBV14 and J is TRBJ2-5, with D possibly being TRBD1 (6 bases). V lost 0 bases to trimming and J lost 5 bases, with 13 bases between them. Germline V lookup: CDR1 SGHDN, CDR2 FVKESK. This CDR3 is built from 15 residues.